Listed below are T cell receptor beta chains from one sample, sequenced in a study of T-cell memory formation after mild COVID-19. TCRdb itself ran the 5' RACE reads through MiXCR, one entry per CDR3 protein. The sample shows hundreds of thousands of distinct CDR3 sequences, about 16% of them seen only once. The source material was PBMCs or a T cell subset sorted from them (not recorded which). These receptors originate from a young man who had mild COVID-19 (a few samples of this study predate the infection). Cell type and time point are not known. CDR3s include the opening cysteine and the closing phenylalanine or tryptophan.

TRBV12-3/TRBV12-4,CASSLTGFPMNTEAFF
TRBV12-3/TRBV12-4,CASSRTHEQFF
TRBV5-6,CASRGPWGQAYEQYF
TRBV19,CASSIGDRGVNEQFF
TRBV6-5,CASTPAAQYQETQYF
TRBV4-3,CASSQDSSTSFGEQFF
TRBV28,CASSEGQEYGYTF
TRBV4-1,CASSQGHSGNTIYF
TRBV20-1,CSARDPTSGGKSEQFF
TRBV10-3,CAISGRGVTQYF
TRBV7-2,CASSFFRDLQNIQYF
TRBV7-2,CASSPWGGTDTQYF
TRBV15,CATSRWGGNTEAFF
TRBV27,CASSRQGYGYTF
TRBV6-5,CASMGGLNTEAFF
TRBV29-1,CSVEPVYSYNEQFF
TRBV7-2,CASSLSRVDYEQYF
TRBV10-3,CAISEAVGSNTDTQYF
TRBV6-2/TRBV6-3,CASSYPGGTQYF
TRBV7-3,CASSLTVAPTINSPLHF
TRBV5-4,CASSLGQGVEYEQYF
TRBV5-5,CASSFRLFWDRGQTGYGYTF
TRBV6-5,CASSQNRGRRTGELFF
TRBV7-2,CATTRQGQETQYF
TRBV20-1,CSAKVAGNQPQHF
TRBV4-3,CASSYSETSYNEQFF
TRBV19,CASSTGTERPQHF
TRBV7-9,CASSLSGFSQPQHF
TRBV19,CASRIMGNTEAFF
TRBV7-9,CASSADNLFYGYTF
TRBV7-2,CASNTRGSSYEQYF
TRBV30,CAWSPTGETQYF
TRBV9,CASSAGSEGDTQYF
TRBV27,CASSFKAFTGGYTF
TRBV12-3/TRBV12-4,CASGPREETQYF
TRBV28,CASGRGGLRGGLTDTQYF
TRBV20-1,CSAYGTGPNYGYTF
TRBV20-1,CSAGSAGGSVGTEAFF
TRBV4-3,CASSQVASNTGELFF
TRBV6-5,CASSYFLRQGARGYTF
TRBV29-1,CSVVRGREAFF
TRBV25-1,CASSDPGLAPLHF
TRBV6-2/TRBV6-3,CASSQMTSGREKLFF
TRBV7-2,CASSLIWGQSEAFF
TRBV6-5,CASSPWARSTDTQYF
TRBV5-1,CASSSGGATEAFF